This is a list of T cell receptor beta chains from one sample in a study of T cell responses to AZD1222 COVID-19 vaccine. This table comes from immunoSEQ multiplex PCR, and its TCRdb copy is limited to in-frame clones, with some not included. The repertoire holds approximately 120,000 clones, with about nine tenths as singletons. The starting material was peripheral blood, obtained on day 0 of AZD1222 vaccination. The receptor source for this set is an adult in good health. Each CDR3 is given with its conserved first and last residue. A D gene is named only where the DNA matches it firmly.

v_gene: TRBV12-3/TRBV12-4; d_gene: TRBD1; j_gene: TRBJ1-1; CDR3nt: TGTGCCAGCATCTCAGGGGGTGGAGGGGCTTTCTTT; CDR3aa: CASISGGGGAFF
v_gene: TRBV4-2; d_gene: -; j_gene: TRBJ1-2; CDR3nt: TGTGCCAGCAGCCAAGATCAGGCCGATTATGGCTACACCTTC; CDR3aa: CASSQDQADYGYTF
v_gene: TRBV7-9; d_gene: -; j_gene: TRBJ2-7; CDR3nt: TGTGCCAGCAGCTTAGAATCAGGGTACGAGCAGTACTTC; CDR3aa: CASSLESGYEQYF
v_gene: TRBV7-9; d_gene: -; j_gene: TRBJ1-1; CDR3nt: TGTGCCAGCATCCCGTTGCGGAACACTGAAGCTTTCTTT; CDR3aa: CASIPLRNTEAFF
v_gene: TRBV7-9; d_gene: TRBD2; j_gene: TRBJ2-2; CDR3nt: TGTGCCAGCAGCTTGGGGCGGGGGGCCGTCGCGAACACCGGGGAGCTGTTTTTT; CDR3aa: CASSLGRGAVANTGELFF
v_gene: TRBV18; d_gene: -; j_gene: TRBJ2-5; CDR3nt: TGTGCCAGCTCACTCGCAGGGAGGGAGACCCAGTACTTC; CDR3aa: CASSLAGRETQYF
v_gene: TRBV11-3; d_gene: -; j_gene: TRBJ2-5; CDR3nt: TGTGCCAGCAGCTTAGACAGGAGAGAGACCCAGTACTTC; CDR3aa: CASSLDRRETQYF
v_gene: TRBV24-1; d_gene: TRBD1; j_gene: TRBJ1-1; CDR3nt: TGTGCCACCAGTGAGGCAGGGGGGAACACTGAAGCTTTCTTT; CDR3aa: CATSEAGGNTEAFF
v_gene: TRBV5-6; d_gene: -; j_gene: TRBJ2-7; CDR3nt: TGTGCCAGCAGCTTTGCCGGGTCCCACGAGCAGTACTTC; CDR3aa: CASSFAGSHEQYF
v_gene: TRBV7-2; d_gene: TRBD2; j_gene: TRBJ2-7; CDR3nt: TGTGCCAGCAGCTTAGCGGCTAGCGGGGGAGTTTACGAGCAGTACTTC; CDR3aa: CASSLAASGGVYEQYF
v_gene: TRBV6-6; d_gene: TRBD1; j_gene: TRBJ1-3; CDR3nt: TGTGCCAGCAGTTACCAGGGGGCCTCTGGAAACACCATATATTTT; CDR3aa: CASSYQGASGNTIYF
v_gene: TRBV28; d_gene: TRBD1; j_gene: TRBJ1-1; CDR3nt: TGTGCCAGCAGTTTACCCCGACAGGGGGCGCGGGACACTGAAGCTTTCTTT; CDR3aa: CASSLPRQGARDTEAFF
v_gene: TRBV6-5; d_gene: -; j_gene: TRBJ1-2; CDR3nt: TGTGCCAGCAGTTTCCGGGGCCAGGGGGGCTACACCTTC; CDR3aa: CASSFRGQGGYTF
v_gene: TRBV5-6; d_gene: TRBD1; j_gene: TRBJ1-2; CDR3nt: TGTGCCAGCAGCTTGGCCCGCGGGACAGAACGTGGCTATGGCTACACCTTC; CDR3aa: CASSLARGTERGYGYTF
v_gene: TRBV6-2/TRBV6-3; d_gene: TRBD1; j_gene: TRBJ1-2; CDR3nt: TGTGCCAGCAGTTTCCGGGACAGGGGGTATGGCTACACCTTC; CDR3aa: CASSFRDRGYGYTF
v_gene: TRBV19; d_gene: TRBD1; j_gene: TRBJ2-2; CDR3nt: TGTGCCAGTAGCCGACAGGGGGTGAACACCGGGGAGCTGTTTTTT; CDR3aa: CASSRQGVNTGELFF